The rows below give T cell receptor beta chains drawn from one sample of a study of blood T cell repertoires in COVID-19. TCRdb's copy holds only in-frame clones and misses some; the assay was immunoSEQ multiplex PCR. This table has approximately 300,000 clones, about four fifths appearing once. Specimen: peripheral blood. All receptors come from a person between 65 and 79 years old with COVID-19, enrolled during active disease. Each CDR3 is given with its conserved first and last residue. D genes are given only for firm matches. For some rows the clone size is stated as once, few or many, or as a class when expanded; others skip it.

d_gene: .; v_gene: TRBV15; abundance: .; j_gene: TRBJ1-1; CDR3aa: CATEENTEAFF; CDR3nt: TGTGCCACCGAGGAAAACACTGAAGCTTTCTTT
d_gene: TRBD2; v_gene: TRBV24-1; abundance: .; j_gene: TRBJ2-5; CDR3aa: CATSESGGARETQYF; CDR3nt: TGTGCCACCAGTGAGAGCGGGGGGGCCCGGGAGACCCAGTACTTC
d_gene: .; v_gene: TRBV24-1; abundance: .; j_gene: TRBJ2-5; CDR3aa: CATSDQGRGSWETQYF; CDR3nt: TGTGCCACCAGTGATCAGGGCAGGGGAAGTTGGGAGACCCAGTACTTC
d_gene: .; v_gene: TRBV3-1/TRBV3-2; abundance: .; j_gene: TRBJ2-5; CDR3aa: CASSQAEETQYF; CDR3nt: TGTGCCAGCAGCCAGGCTGAAGAGACCCAGTACTTC
d_gene: .; v_gene: TRBV6-2/TRBV6-3; abundance: .; j_gene: TRBJ1-2; CDR3aa: CASSHSNSRVGNGYTF; CDR3nt: TGTGCCAGCAGTCACTCAAATTCCAGGGTTGGTAATGGCTACACCTTC
d_gene: TRBD1; v_gene: TRBV5-1; abundance: few; j_gene: TRBJ2-1; CDR3aa: CASSGQGRNNEQFF; CDR3nt: TGCGCCAGCAGCGGACAGGGTAGGAACAATGAGCAGTTCTTC
d_gene: .; v_gene: TRBV28; abundance: .; j_gene: TRBJ1-2; CDR3aa: CASRDLGGYTF; CDR3nt: TGTGCCAGCAGGGACTTGGGGGGCTACACCTTC
d_gene: TRBD2; v_gene: TRBV18; abundance: .; j_gene: TRBJ2-3; CDR3aa: CASSRGLAATDTQYF; CDR3nt: TGTGCCAGCTCACGGGGACTAGCGGCCACAGATACGCAGTATTTT
d_gene: TRBD2; v_gene: TRBV9; abundance: .; j_gene: TRBJ2-3; CDR3aa: CASSVLADTDTQYF; CDR3nt: TGTGCCAGCAGCGTTCTAGCGGACACAGATACGCAGTATTTT
d_gene: TRBD1; v_gene: TRBV5-4; abundance: .; j_gene: TRBJ2-7; CDR3aa: CASSLRWDSEQYF; CDR3nt: TGTGCCAGCAGCTTGAGGTGGGACAGCGAGCAGTACTTC
d_gene: TRBD2; v_gene: TRBV28; abundance: .; j_gene: TRBJ2-2; CDR3aa: CASSSGGSGTGELFF; CDR3nt: TGTGCCAGCAGTAGCGGGGGGAGCGGCACCGGGGAGCTGTTTTTT
d_gene: .; v_gene: TRBV9; abundance: .; j_gene: TRBJ1-6; CDR3aa: CASSARGGARRPSPLHF; CDR3nt: TGTGCCAGCAGCGCCCGTGGGGGGGCGCGCCGACCTTCACCCCTCCACTTT
d_gene: .; v_gene: TRBV27; abundance: .; j_gene: TRBJ2-1; CDR3aa: CASRGPYNEQFF; CDR3nt: TGTGCCAGCAGGGGCCCGTACAATGAGCAGTTCTTC
d_gene: TRBD2; v_gene: TRBV19; abundance: few; j_gene: TRBJ2-7; CDR3aa: CASSISGLAGVEQYF; CDR3nt: TGTGCCAGTAGTATTTCAGGACTAGCGGGGGTCGAGCAGTACTTC